A selection of T cell receptor beta chains follows, all from one sample in a study of blood T cell repertoires in COVID-19. Only in-frame clones appear in the TCRdb table, and some are missing; sequencing was by immunoSEQ multiplex PCR. Among over 120,000 clones listed, approximately 87% were seen once. Sequencing input: PBMCs or T cells enriched from blood (not recorded which). The receptors stem from a man aged 60-69 years who had recovered from COVID-19. CDR3s include the opening cysteine and the closing phenylalanine or tryptophan. A D gene is named only where the DNA matches it firmly.

V	D	CDR3
TRBV20-1	TRBD1	CSASEGASRGLYGYTF
TRBV28	TRBD2	CASFPLAGGRNEQYF
TRBV28	.	CASSLSYYEQYF
TRBV6-1	.	CASSEARRTGNQPQHF
TRBV5-4	.	CASSARQDSAEAFF
TRBV6-5	TRBD2	CASGSGTADTQYF
TRBV28	TRBD2	CASRGTSAYYNEQFF
TRBV2	TRBD2	CASRAPGLANTGELFF
TRBV7-9	TRBD2	CASSPGLGANTGELFF
TRBV9	.	CASSADPKGLRYEQYF
TRBV6-5	.	CASSPQGDPSEKLFF
TRBV28	.	CASSRTAGLGSYEQYF
TRBV5-1	.	CASSFSLGLRTGELFF
TRBV5-4	TRBD1	CASSLEQGVTTNEKLFF
TRBV28	TRBD1	CASETGNQPQHF
TRBV4-1	TRBD1	CASSYRRDRDNEKLFF
TRBV5-5	.	CASSLDIDQPQHF
TRBV2	.	CASTPSGAYNEQFF
TRBV15	.	CATSRRTDSPLHF
TRBV28	.	CASSLPRLGGELFF
TRBV15	TRBD1	CATSRDRSGGYGYTF
TRBV30	.	CAWSGSLTGELFF
TRBV4-2	.	CASSREIDHSSYEQYF
TRBV5-1	TRBD2	CASSPVGVAGRKTQYF
TRBV9	TRBD2	CASTSLGTSGGAGTGELFF
TRBV18	TRBD1	CASSPLRQGDSPLHF
TRBV30	TRBD2	CAWSAAGVYNEQFF
TRBV25-1	TRBD1	CASSEFGTGVLETQYF
TRBV6-6	.	CASSPRAGMEGYTF
TRBV6-5	.	CASSLQMRSYEQYF
TRBV10-1	TRBD2	CASSEYSGLAGGHTDTQYF
TRBV2	TRBD1	CASSENRGGAGQPQHF
TRBV2	TRBD2	CARGGIRKDEQFF
TRBV5-8	.	CASSQMGGGFSPLHF
TRBV4-1	.	CASSQVLGALQNEQYF
TRBV6-5	TRBD1	CASSYSRDRGRFEQYF
TRBV5-6	TRBD2	CASSLGSAGGASGELFF